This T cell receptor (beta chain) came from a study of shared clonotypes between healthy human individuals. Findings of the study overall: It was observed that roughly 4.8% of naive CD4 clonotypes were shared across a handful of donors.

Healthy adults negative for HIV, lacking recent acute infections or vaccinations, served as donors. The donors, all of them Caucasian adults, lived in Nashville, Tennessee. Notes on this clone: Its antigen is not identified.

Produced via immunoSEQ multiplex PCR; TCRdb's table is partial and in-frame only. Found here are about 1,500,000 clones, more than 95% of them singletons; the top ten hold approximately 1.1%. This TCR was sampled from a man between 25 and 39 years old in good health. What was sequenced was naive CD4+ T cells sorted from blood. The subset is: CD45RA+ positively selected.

CDR3 in DNA: TGTGCCAGCTCCCGAACAGGGAGGTACGAGCAGTACTTC. Its translation: CASSRTGRYEQYF. The chain couples TRBV25-1 to TRBJ2-7; D might be TRBD1 or TRBD2, each matching 6 bases. Trimming stripped 8 bases from V and 4 bases from J, with 15 bases between. Germline CDR1 MGHDK, CDR2 SYGVNS. The length of the CDR3 is 13 residues.